Listed below are T cell receptor beta chains from one sample, sequenced in a study of shared clonotypes between healthy human individuals. The repertoire was sequenced with immunoSEQ multiplex PCR; TCRdb's copy has only in-frame clones and lacks some. The sample lists some 1,100,000 clones; around three quarters were seen once. Sample: memory CD4+ T cells from PBMCs. All receptors derive from a man younger than 30 in good health. Some clones in this sample may be carry-over from other donors' samples. Each CDR3 is given with its conserved first and last residue. A D gene is named only where the DNA matches it firmly. The size field is filled for only some rows; it gives once, few, many or a size class.

size: .
V: TRBV9
J: TRBJ2-7
D: .
DNA: TGTGCCAGCAGCCCAGGGGCCGGTGAGCAGTACTTC
CDR3: CASSPGAGEQYF

size: many
V: TRBV5-3
J: TRBJ2-2
D: TRBD1
DNA: TGTGCCAGAAGCTGGGGACAGGACGGCGGGGAGCTGTTTTTT
CDR3: CARSWGQDGGELFF

size: .
V: TRBV28
J: TRBJ2-5
D: TRBD1
DNA: TGTGCCAGCAGCGATTCTGGGACAGGGCGGGAGGAGACCCAGTACTTC
CDR3: CASSDSGTGREETQYF

size: .
V: TRBV18
J: TRBJ2-1
D: .
DNA: TGTGCCAGCTCACTACAGAGAGGGGGTGGCGATGAGCAGTTCTTC
CDR3: CASSLQRGGGDEQFF

size: .
V: TRBV27
J: TRBJ1-2
D: .
DNA: TGTGCCAGCTCAGAAAGGGAAAGGAGCTATGGCTACACCTTC
CDR3: CASSERERSYGYTF

size: .
V: TRBV2
J: TRBJ1-4
D: .
DNA: TGTGCCAGCAGTGAGTTAGGGGGAAGTAATGAAAAACTGTTTTTT
CDR3: CASSELGGSNEKLFF

size: .
V: TRBV6-1
J: TRBJ2-3
D: .
DNA: TGTGCCAGCAGCGGGGCGTCTGGCACAGATACGCAGTATTTT
CDR3: CASSGASGTDTQYF

size: .
V: TRBV2
J: TRBJ1-2
D: TRBD1
DNA: TGTGCCAGCAGTGAACAGGGGGCTAACTATGGCTACACCTTC
CDR3: CASSEQGANYGYTF

size: few
V: TRBV28
J: TRBJ2-1
D: TRBD1
DNA: TGTGCCAGCAGCCCCAGAATCAGGGGGAAGAGGGGCAATGAGCAGTTCTTC
CDR3: CASSPRIRGKRGNEQFF

size: .
V: TRBV28
J: TRBJ1-4
D: .
DNA: TGTGCCAGCAGTCCCCCGCAGGGAGCTAATGAAAAACTGTTTTTT
CDR3: CASSPPQGANEKLFF

size: once
V: TRBV6-5
J: TRBJ2-1
D: .
DNA: TGTGCCAGCAGCTACCGGGGGCTAGCGGACAATGAGCAGTTCTTC
CDR3: CASSYRGLADNEQFF

size: .
V: TRBV5-4
J: TRBJ2-2
D: TRBD2
DNA: TGTGCCAGCAGCGAGGGACTAGCAAAGACCGGGGAGCTGTTTTTT
CDR3: CASSEGLAKTGELFF

size: .
V: TRBV10-1
J: TRBJ2-2
D: .
DNA: TGCGCCAGCAGTGAGTCAAGGGCTAGCTTACCGGTCACCGGGGAGCTGTTTTTT
CDR3: CASSESRASLPVTGELFF

size: .
V: TRBV15
J: TRBJ2-7
D: .
DNA: TGTGCCACCAGCAGAGGGCCCTACGCCCAGGGTTCCGAGCAGTACTTC
CDR3: CATSRGPYAQGSEQYF

size: .
V: TRBV19
J: TRBJ2-1
D: TRBD1
DNA: TGTGCCAGCGATCGCGGCCGGGACAGGGGGCGCGGCAATGAGCAGTTCTTC
CDR3: CASDRGRDRGRGNEQFF

size: .
V: TRBV30
J: TRBJ1-2
D: .
DNA: TGTGCCTGGACCTCAAAATATACTAGGGAGTACTATGGCTACACCTTC
CDR3: CAWTSKYTREYYGYTF

size: few
V: TRBV6-1
J: TRBJ1-5
D: .
DNA: TGTGCCAGCAGTGGGACCTCCAGCAATCAGCCCCAGCATTTT
CDR3: CASSGTSSNQPQHF

size: .
V: TRBV6-6
J: TRBJ1-1
D: TRBD1
DNA: TGTGCCAGCAGTTACACGCAGGGGGCTGGGTCTGAAGCTTTCTTT
CDR3: CASSYTQGAGSEAFF